This T cell receptor (beta chain) appears in the sequencing data of a study of T cell responses to AZD1222 COVID-19 vaccine. General study findings and limits: Only a handful of AZD1222 recipients were seropositive at baseline. No day 14 peak samples; only post-peak repertoires were characterized.

Sequencing was performed with immunoSEQ multiplex PCR; in TCRdb, only in-frame clones are kept and a portion is missing. The sample gives under 150,000 clones, 91% of which show up once; under 3.5% is in the top ten. V lost 3 bases, J lost 5 bases, and 19 bases lay in between. The CDR3 covers 16 residues. CDR1 and CDR2 from the germline V gene are SGHTA and FQGTGA. To note about this clone: The target antigen is unknown.

This TCR came from an adult in good health. Source: peripheral blood, taken on day 0 of AZD1222 vaccination. This sequence joins TRBV7-3 and TRBJ1-1; D is perhaps TRBD1 (5 bases). The CDR3 sequence is CASSLTALTVSTEAFF. The CDR3 region has the DNA TGTGCCAGCAGCTTGACCGCGTTGACAGTTTCAACTGAAGCTTTCTTT.